These T cell receptor beta chains were read from a single sample in a study of CD8 T cells in Susac syndrome. TCRdb used MiXCR to reprocess the immunoSEQ multiplex PCR reads, holding one entry per CDR3 protein. The sample consists of 84,000 or so distinct CDR3 sequences, roughly 96% of them appearing once. Sequencing used CD8+ T cells from PBMCs. These receptors were collected from a human donor with Susac syndrome. Both conserved end residues are part of each CDR3. Fields, in order: J gene, D gene, clone size, V gene, CDR3 protein, CDR3 DNA. The D gene is left open where the match is weak. Rows give clone size only sometimes, using once, few, many, or a class for an expanded clone.

TRBJ2-4 . . TRBV9 CASSKQGAKNIQYF TGTGCCAGCAGTAAACAGGGAGCCAAAAACATTCAGTACTTC
TRBJ2-2 . . TRBV29-1 CSVEGTGTSNTGELFF TGCAGCGTTGAGGGGACCGGGACCTCAAACACCGGGGAGCTGTTTTTT
TRBJ1-5 . . TRBV6-2/TRBV6-3 CASSYSRSNQPQHF TGTGCCAGCAGTTACTCTAGAAGCAATCAGCCCCAGCATTTT
TRBJ1-5 TRBD1 . TRBV9 CASSVGQDRNQPQHF TGTGCCAGCAGCGTCGGACAGGACCGCAATCAGCCCCAGCATTTT
TRBJ2-1 . . TRBV9 CASSDGETHHNEQFF TGTGCCAGCAGCGACGGGGAAACACACCACAATGAGCAGTTCTTC
TRBJ2-3 . . TRBV19 CASSIRTDTQYF TGTGCCAGTAGTATTCGCACAGATACGCAGTATTTT
TRBJ2-3 TRBD2 . TRBV29-1 CSVLAGGITDTQYF TGCAGCGTGCTCGCGGGGGGCATCACAGATACGCAGTATTTT
TRBJ1-2 . . TRBV3-1 CASSQGPRERYGYTF TGTGCCAGCAGCCAAGGTCCCAGAGAACGCTATGGCTACACCTTC
TRBJ1-5 . . TRBV19 CASGDNYQPQHF TGTGCCAGTGGGGACAATTATCAGCCCCAGCATTTT
TRBJ2-3 . . TRBV2 CASSENSKSSTDTQYF TGTGCCAGCAGTGAAAACAGCAAGTCTAGCACAGATACGCAGTATTTT
TRBJ2-5 . . TRBV28 CASSLYGWGRRVEETQYF TGTGCCAGCAGTTTATATGGATGGGGGCGCAGGGTAGAGGAGACCCAGTACTTC
TRBJ2-3 TRBD1 . TRBV29-1 CSVGRDSPTDTQYF TGCAGCGTCGGCAGGGACAGTCCCACAGATACGCAGTATTTT
TRBJ2-5 . once TRBV29-1 CSVERDAAMETQYF TGCAGCGTTGAGAGGGACGCCGCCATGGAGACCCAGTACTTC
TRBJ2-1 TRBD2 . TRBV2 CASSGTSGARPNEQFF TGTGCCAGCAGCGGGACTAGCGGGGCACGCCCCAATGAGCAGTTCTTC
TRBJ1-2 . . TRBV29-1 CSVRSTAGYGYTF TGCAGCGTGCGATCTACCGCGGGATATGGCTACACCTTC
TRBJ2-6 . . TRBV28 CASSWGANVLTF TGTGCCAGCAGTTGGGGGGCCAACGTCCTGACTTTC
TRBJ2-5 TRBD1 . TRBV4-3 CASSPRATGGMGETQCF TGCGCCAGCAGCCCAAGGGCGACAGGGGGCATGGGGGAGACCCAGTGCTTC
TRBJ2-5 TRBD2 . TRBV11-2 CASSFGWGGETQYF TGTGCCAGCAGCTTTGGGTGGGGGGGAGAGACCCAGTACTTC
TRBJ2-1 . . TRBV20-1 CSATRFYSYNEQFF TGCAGTGCTACGCGTTTCTACTCCTACAATGAGCAGTTCTTC
TRBJ2-2 . . TRBV19 CASSRKGPGELFF TGTGCCAGTAGTAGGAAGGGGCCCGGGGAGCTGTTTTTT
TRBJ1-5 . . TRBV28 CASRPLSGNQPQHF TGTGCCAGTCGCCCCCTTAGCGGCAATCAGCCCCAGCATTTT
TRBJ2-3 . . TRBV30 CAWTSGGGTDTQYF TGTGCCTGGACCTCGGGCGGGGGCACAGATACGCAGTATTTT
TRBJ1-5 . . TRBV15 CATSRDSPYSNQPQHF TGTGCCACCAGCAGAGATAGTCCCTATAGCAATCAGCCCCAGCATTTT
TRBJ1-6 . . TRBV4-3 CASSQEMTHHNSPLHF TGCGCCAGCAGCCAAGAGATGACACATCATAATTCACCCCTCCACTTT
TRBJ2-5 TRBD2 . TRBV5-6 CASSKGLGGTQYF TGTGCCAGCAGCAAGGGACTAGGCGGGACCCAGTACTTC
TRBJ2-7 TRBD2 . TRBV9 CASSISGSGYEQYF TGTGCCAGCAGCATCAGCGGGAGTGGGTACGAGCAGTACTTC
TRBJ2-1 . . TRBV29-1 CSVENAWNEQFF TGCAGCGTTGAGAACGCTTGGAATGAGCAGTTCTTC
TRBJ1-4 . . TRBV20-1 CSARDMGGGNEKLFF TGCAGTGCTAGAGATATGGGGGGCGGTAATGAAAAACTGTTTTTT
TRBJ2-1 . once TRBV7-8 CASRGGWGYNEQFF TGTGCCAGCAGAGGGGGATGGGGATACAATGAGCAGTTCTTC
TRBJ2-3 TRBD2 . TRBV2 CASSDPGLAGGADTQYF TGTGCCAGCAGTGACCCGGGACTAGCGGGAGGAGCAGATACGCAGTATTTT
TRBJ2-3 . . TRBV6-2/TRBV6-3 CASSWGPDTQYF TGTGCCAGCAGCTGGGGGCCAGATACGCAGTATTTT
TRBJ1-2 . . TRBV9 CASSVAQQANYGYTF TGTGCCAGCAGCGTAGCACAGCAAGCTAACTATGGCTACACCTTC
TRBJ1-1 . . TRBV5-1 CASRAGQTEAFF TGCGCCAGCAGGGCAGGGCAAACTGAAGCTTTCTTT
TRBJ2-6 . . TRBV4-1 CASSHPPWAGANVLTF TGCGCCAGCAGCCACCCCCCTTGGGCCGGGGCCAACGTCCTGACTTTC
TRBJ2-5 . once TRBV6-2/TRBV6-3 CASMGNQETQYF TGTGCCAGCATGGGCAACCAAGAGACCCAGTACTTC
TRBJ2-5 . . TRBV5-1 CASRWGDRTEETQYF TGCGCCAGCAGGTGGGGGGACCGAACCGAAGAGACCCAGTACTTC
TRBJ2-7 . . TRBV5-4 CASTIGSDEQYF TGTGCCAGCACTATTGGAAGCGACGAGCAGTACTTC
TRBJ2-1 . . TRBV5-6 CASSSQLNEQFF TGTGCCAGCAGCTCACAGCTCAATGAGCAGTTCTTC
TRBJ2-1 . . TRBV7-9 CASSSRDVGYSYNEQFF TGTGCCAGCAGCTCTAGGGACGTAGGGTACTCCTACAATGAGCAGTTCTTC
TRBJ1-1 . . TRBV5-4 CASSSQGMNTEAFF TGTGCCAGCAGCTCACAGGGAATGAACACTGAAGCTTTCTTT
TRBJ2-1 . . TRBV5-1 CASSFRPKVPPPYNEQFF TGCGCCAGCAGCTTCCGTCCTAAAGTACCCCCCCCCTACAATGAGCAGTTCTTC
TRBJ2-3 . . TRBV30 CAWSMRGADTQYF TGTGCCTGGAGTATGAGGGGGGCTGATACGCAGTATTTT
TRBJ2-3 . . TRBV29-1 CSGRDKPSTDTQYF TGCAGCGGGAGGGACAAACCTAGCACAGATACGCAGTATTTT
TRBJ2-1 . . TRBV20-1 CSARDRAGEQFF TGCAGTGCTAGAGATCGTGCGGGTGAGCAGTTCTTC
TRBJ2-1 TRBD2 . TRBV9 CASSVGSGRSSYNEQFF TGTGCCAGCAGCGTAGGGAGCGGGAGGTCATCCTACAATGAGCAGTTCTTC
TRBJ1-2 . . TRBV29-1 CSTGEGLGYTF TGCAGCACGGGGGAGGGGCTTGGCTACACCTTC